The 32 T cell receptor beta chains below come from one sample, sequenced in a study of Ad26.COV2.S vaccination and SARS-CoV-2 variants. The table came from immunoSEQ multiplex PCR; TCRdb's copy has only in-frame clones and leaves some out. The sample carries about 350,000 clones, 80% to 90% recorded once. The treatment is: 19 received Ad26.COV2.S at low or high dose, single or two shots; 5 received placebo; per-sample allocation not given. Following the first vaccine or placebo injection, samples were taken on day 63. Material: peripheral blood, obtained in a trial of Ad26.COV2.S vaccine versus placebo. Every receptor here comes from a person aged 18-60 years who received the Ad26.COV2.S COVID-19 vaccine or a placebo.

The CDR3 is CASSPHRAEQYF. As DNA, the CDR3 is TGTGCCAGCAGTCCCCACAGAGCCGAGCAGTACTTC. The chain recombines TRBV5-6 with TRBJ2-7; the D is unclear. V lost 5 bases and J 6 bases, leaving 12 bases between the germline ends. The CDR3 is 12 amino acids. Germline CDR1 and CDR2: SGHDT and YYEEEE.

V and J are TRBV18 and TRBJ2-4, with a possible D match to TRBD1 (5 bases). Trimming removed 0 bases at V and 4 bases at J, with 13 bases between. Germline lookup yields CDR1 KGHSH and CDR2 LQKENI. This CDR3 is built from 16 residues. DNA for the CDR3: TGTGCCAGCTCACCACCGACAGAAATAGGGAAAAACATTCAGTACTTC. Amino acid sequence: CASSPPTEIGKNIQYF.

The chain uses TRBV12-2 and TRBJ1-1. TRBV12-2 is a pseudogene locus. This CDR3 spans 14 amino acids. The CDR3: CASPPGEGDTEAFF. The CDR3 region has the DNA TGTGCAAGTCCCCCCGGGGAGGGTGACACTGAAGCTTTCTTT.

In this sample, this clone turned up once. Distinct nucleotide sequences in the sample also encode this CDR3. The CDR3 coding sequence is TGCGCCAGCAGCTTGGGGGACGGCTACGAGCAGTACTTC. Its protein is CASSLGDGYEQYF. The chain uses TRBV5-1 and TRBJ2-7; the D gene could be TRBD1 or TRBD2 (5 bases each). CDR1 is SGHRS, CDR2 YFSETQ, per germline. This CDR3 has 13 amino acids. The V and J ends lost 0 bases and 3 bases respectively, with 7 bases between them.

J is TRBJ2-1 and V is TRBV11-3; tentative D call: TRBD2 (6 bases). The germline gives CDR1 SGHNT, CDR2 YENEEA. The V end was cut by 0 bases, the J end by 3 bases, with 15 bases between. This CDR3 has 17 residues. CDR3 sequence: CASSLEGREARYNEQFF. The CDR3 bases are TGTGCCAGCAGCTTAGAAGGCAGGGAGGCCCGCTACAATGAGCAGTTCTTC.

The genes are TRBV28 and TRBJ1-3; 10 nucleotides agree with TRBD1. The CDR3 sequence is 14 residues long. The trim removed 6 bases at V and 2 bases at J, leaving 1 base unmatched. The germline V gene encodes CDR1 MDHEN and CDR2 SYDVKM. In DNA form, the CDR3 reads TGTGCCAGCAGGGGGACAGGGGCTGGAAACACCATATATTTT. This sequence encodes CASRGTGAGNTIYF.

About this clone itself: The same CDR3 can be traced to other DNA sequences in this sample. The V gene is TRBV7-9, the J gene TRBJ2-1; the D gene is possibly TRBD1 (6 bases). Germline CDR1 and CDR2: SEHNR and FQNEAQ (reference sequence). The CDR3 runs 16 residues. Trimming cost V 0 bases and J 0 bases, with 9 bases left between them. DNA for the CDR3: TGTGCCAGCAGCTTAGCTGGGGGCGGCTCCTACAATGAGCAGTTCTTC. This encodes CASSLAGGGSYNEQFF.

This rearrangement joins TRBV13 to TRBJ1-3; D is unclear. CDR3 length equals 16 residues. In germline, CDR1 is PRHDT, CDR2 FYEKMQ (reference sequence). Trimming removed 1 base from V and 0 bases from J, with 10 bases in between. CDR3 amino acids: CASSLVEESSGNTIYF. The CDR3 nucleotides read TGTGCCAGCAGCTTAGTAGAGGAGAGCTCTGGAAACACCATATATTTT.

This chain uses TRBV3-1 (or the pseudogene TRBV3-2) with TRBJ2-7, with 14 bases fitting TRBD2. The CDR3 has 15 amino acids. Per germline, CDR1 LGHDT and CDR2 YNNKEL (reference sequence). V gave up 4 bases and J gave up 2 bases; unmatched junction bases: 1. The CDR3 nucleotides are TGTGCCAGCAGCCCGACTAGCGGGAGGGCCTACGAGCAGTACTTC. It translates to CASSPTSGRAYEQYF.

V and J are TRBV27 and TRBJ2-5, with D tentatively TRBD2 (5 bases). This CDR3 contains 13 residues. V was cut by 2 bases and J by 4 bases, with 8 bases left in between. Germline V gives CDR1 MNHEY, CDR2 SMNVEV (reference sequence). The CDR3 sequence is CASSLRRSETQYF. CDR3 nucleotides: TGTGCCAGCAGTTTACGGAGGTCAGAGACCCAGTACTTC.

J is TRBJ1-6 and V is TRBV7-8, with D perhaps matching TRBD1 (5 bases). The CDR3 runs 19 residues. CDR1 SGHVS and CDR2 FQNEAQ come from the germline V gene. The V and J ends lost 1 base and 0 bases respectively, with 16 bases between them. The CDR3 protein is CASSLGRGLASSYNSPLHF. CDR3 nucleotides: TGTGCCAGCAGCTTAGGTAGGGGACTTGCGAGCTCCTATAATTCACCCCTCCACTTT.

Concerning this clone: Other nucleotide sequences in the sample specify the same CDR3. This rearrangement joins TRBV5-1 to TRBJ2-6; TRBD1 is a possible D gene (6 bases). The CDR3 has 16 residues. V lost 0 bases and J 1 base, leaving 8 bases between the germline ends. The germline gives CDR1 SGHRS, CDR2 YFSETQ. For the CDR3, the DNA is TGCGCCAGCAGCTTGGGGCAGGGGTCTGGGGCCAACGTCCTGACTTTC. It specifies CASSLGQGSGANVLTF.

V and J are TRBV3-1 (or the pseudogene TRBV3-2) and TRBJ1-2; D is uncertain. V dropped 1 base and J dropped 8 bases, with 8 bases sitting between them. This CDR3 spans 12 amino acids. In germline, CDR1 is LGHDT, CDR2 YNNKEL (reference sequence). Here the CDR3 DNA reads TGTGCCAGCAGCCAAGGCAGGTGGGGCTACACCTTC. It codes for CASSQGRWGYTF.

The chain carries TRBV28 and TRBJ1-4; TRBD1 agrees at 9 bases. After removal of 3 bases from V and 13 bases from J, the junction contained 15 bases not matched to a gene. CDR1 and CDR2 (germline): MDHEN, SYDVKM. This CDR3 contains 16 residues. CDR3 sequence: CASSFGRDRVVGRLFF. The CDR3 DNA is TGTGCCAGCAGTTTCGGTCGGGACAGGGTAGTCGGGCGACTGTTTTTT.

The CDR3 bases are TGCGCCAGCAGTGAGTCAGGTGAGCAGTTCTTC. Protein sequence: CASSESGEQFF. The genes are TRBV10-2 and TRBJ2-1, with no clear D. The V end lost 0 bases, the J end lost 9 bases, and 3 bases lay between the germline ends. The CDR3 extends over 11 amino acids. CDR1 and CDR2 from the germline V gene are WSHSY and SAAADI.

The table lists this clone with a count of one. The chain couples TRBV18 to TRBJ2-7; D unresolved. Germline V gene sequence: CDR1 KGHSH, CDR2 LQKENI. This CDR3 has 13 amino acids. Trimming removed 2 bases at V and 5 bases at J, with 10 bases between. The CDR3 here is CASSPAAGDEQYF. The DNA for the CDR3 is TGTGCCAGCTCACCAGCGGCAGGCGACGAGCAGTACTTC.

The rearrangement joins TRBV9 to TRBJ1-4; 7 positions agree with TRBD1. The length of the CDR3 is 15 residues. The ends lost 3 bases at V and 4 bases at J; junction bases unmatched: 6. The V gene's germline CDR1 is SGDLS and CDR2 YYNGEE. DNA of the CDR3: TGTGCCAGCAGCGCGGGACAGAATTTTAATGAAAAACTGTTTTTT. Protein: CASSAGQNFNEKLFF. The full variable domain, completed using reference TRBV9 and TRBJ1-4, is DSGVTQTPKHLITATGQRVTLRCSPRSGDLSVYWYQQSLDQGLQFLIQYYNGEERAKGNILERFSAQQFPDLHSELNLSSLELGDSALYFCASSAGQNFNEKLFFGSGTQLSVL.

The genes are TRBV28 and TRBJ1-6; no clear D gene. Germline V CDR1 and CDR2: MDHEN, SYDVKM. Trimming took off 3 bases at V and 5 bases at J, with 11 bases between the two ends. This CDR3 spans 15 amino acids. Here the CDR3 DNA reads TGTGCCAGCAGTTTTGACGGAACCCATAATTCACCCCTCCACTTT. Its translation is CASSFDGTHNSPLHF.

This clone was seen many times. This chain connects TRBV5-4 to TRBJ1-1; D not resolved. CDR1 and CDR2 (germline): SGHNT, YYREEE (reference sequence). Trimming took 4 bases from V and 5 from J, leaving 12 bases between them. The CDR3 has 13 residues. The CDR3 bases are TGTGCCAGCAGCCCAAATTGGGATACTGAAGCTTTCTTT. Translating gives CASSPNWDTEAFF. Complete variable domain (other parts from reference TRBV5-4 and TRBJ1-1): ETGVTQSPTHLIKTRGQQVTLRCSSQSGHNTVSWYQQALGQGPQFIFQYYREEENGRGNFPPRFSGLQFPNYSSELNVNALELDDSALYLCASSPNWDTEAFFGQGTRLTVV.

The chain is built from TRBV28 and TRBJ2-7; TRBD1 agrees at 12 bases. This CDR3 spans 15 amino acids. V lost 3 bases to trimming and J lost 2 bases; unmatched junction nucleotides: 2. The V gene's germline CDR1 is MDHEN and CDR2 SYDVKM. CDR3 in amino acids: CASSLGDRGPYEQYF. The CDR3 coding sequence is TGTGCCAGCAGTTTGGGGGACAGGGGGCCCTACGAGCAGTACTTC.

The genes are TRBV28 and TRBJ2-1, with D possibly being TRBD2 (6 bases). With 6 bases removed from V and 8 bases from J, the gap between germline ends came to 20 bases. The CDR3 covers 15 residues. The germline CDR1 and CDR2 sequences are MDHEN and SYDVKM. CDR3 bases: TGTGCCAGCAGCCGGGGCGGTGCCCCGGGAGATGAGCAGTTCTTC. This encodes CASSRGGAPGDEQFF. Supplemented by reference TRBV28 and TRBJ2-1, the full variable domain reads DVKVTQSSRYLVKRTGEKVFLECVQDMDHENMFWYRQDPGLGLRLIYFSYDVKMKEKGDIPEGYSVSREKKERFSLILESASTNQTSMYLCASSRGGAPGDEQFFGPGTRLTVL.

This clone was found a few times. This chain joins TRBV11-2 and TRBJ2-7, with D unclear. The CDR3 is 14 residues long. V was pared by 5 bases and J by 5 bases, with 16 bases between. The germline CDR1 and CDR2 sequences are SGHAT and FQNNGV. The chain's CDR3 is CASSRSPTLDEQYF. CDR3 in DNA: TGTGCCAGCAGCCGATCCCCCACCCTCGACGAGCAGTACTTC.

The chain joins TRBV6-1 to TRBJ2-1; the match to TRBD2 covers 10 bases. In germline, CDR1 is MNHNS, CDR2 SASEGT. Trimming cost V 2 bases and J 9 bases; bases outside gene matches: 7. The CDR3 contains 15 residues. The chain's CDR3 is CASSEQRGGSVEQFF. The CDR3 nucleotides read TGTGCCAGCAGTGAACAGCGGGGGGGCTCGGTTGAGCAGTTCTTC.

The J gene is TRBJ1-1, the V gene TRBV24-1, with D possibly matching TRBD1 (5 bases). The CDR3 covers 15 residues. V lost 7 bases and J 0 bases, leaving 14 bases between the germline ends. Germline CDR1 is KGHDR and CDR2 is SFDVKD. The CDR3 spells CATRSGRRMNTEAFF. In nucleotides, the CDR3 is TGTGCCACCAGGTCGGGGCGACGGATGAACACTGAAGCTTTCTTT.

The CDR3: CASSKGGGRDTEAFF. The CDR3 DNA reads TGTGCCAGCAGTAAGGGGGGGGGACGGGACACTGAAGCTTTCTTT. This rearrangement joins TRBV6-5 to TRBJ1-1, with TRBD1 as a possible D gene (6 bases). Germline CDR1 is MNHEY and CDR2 is SVGAGI. This CDR3 comprises 15 residues. V lost 5 bases and J lost 3, with 16 bases in between.

The rearrangement joins TRBV4-1 to TRBJ1-1; TRBD1 is a possible D gene (6 bases). CDR3 length: 15 amino acids. Germline V lookup: CDR1 MGHRA, CDR2 YSYEKL. Trimming removed 4 bases from V and 3 bases from J, with 15 bases in between. CDR3 in DNA: TGCGCCAGCAGCCGGGATTACAGGGAGGACACTGAAGCTTTCTTT. Protein product: CASSRDYREDTEAFF.

The chain combines TRBV5-1 with TRBJ2-1, with 7 nucleotides matching TRBD2. There are 16 residues in the CDR3. Germline V CDR1 and CDR2: SGHRS, YFSETQ. The ends lost 2 bases at V and 0 bases at J; junction bases unmatched: 5. The CDR3 DNA reads TGCGCCAGCAGCTTTAGTTCTAGCGGCTCCTACAATGAGCAGTTCTTC. Its protein is CASSFSSSGSYNEQFF.

The V call is TRBV7-2, the J call TRBJ2-1; 7 bases match TRBD2. The germline CDR1 and CDR2 sequences are SGHTA and FQGNSA. The V and J ends lost 7 bases and 5 bases, in that order; junction bases with no gene match: 8. This CDR3 is built from 14 residues. The CDR3 sequence: CASTLGRGNNEQFF. In DNA form, the CDR3 reads TGTGCCAGCACCCTCGGGCGGGGGAACAATGAGCAGTTCTTC.

The V and J genes are TRBV19 and TRBJ2-3; 7 bases match TRBD1. V was clipped by 9 bases and J by 0 bases; unmatched bases: 3. The CDR3 extends over 13 amino acids. Germline V CDR1 and CDR2: LNHDA, SQIVND (reference sequence). CDR3 protein: CASATGSTDTQYF. CDR3 nucleotides: TGTGCCAGCGCGACAGGGAGCACAGATACGCAGTATTTT.

V gene TRBV5-1 combines with J gene TRBJ2-1; D ambiguous. The CDR3 is made up of 13 amino acids. CDR1 is SGHRS and CDR2 is YFSETQ in the germline V gene. The V end was cut by 4 bases, the J end by 3 bases, with 8 bases between. The CDR3 region has the DNA TGCGCCAGCAGCCCTGCAGTCTACAATGAGCAGTTCTTC. It translates to CASSPAVYNEQFF.

This rearrangement joins TRBV5-1 to TRBJ2-7; no firm D call. The germline gives CDR1 SGHRS, CDR2 YFSETQ. Trimming stripped 0 bases from V and 4 bases from J, with 14 bases between. The CDR3 totals 15 residues. The CDR3 coding sequence is TGCGCCAGCAGCTTGGAAGGCAGGAGCGCTTACGAGCAGTACTTC. This sequence encodes CASSLEGRSAYEQYF.

The rearrangement uses TRBV7-6 and TRBJ2-1, with TRBD2 as a possible D gene (5 bases). This CDR3 contains 13 residues. Germline CDR1 SGHVS, CDR2 FNYEAQ. Deletions cut 0 bases from V and 7 bases from J, with 7 bases between. The chain's CDR3 is CASSLATGNEQFF. CDR3 DNA: TGTGCCAGCAGCTTAGCGACGGGAAATGAGCAGTTCTTC.